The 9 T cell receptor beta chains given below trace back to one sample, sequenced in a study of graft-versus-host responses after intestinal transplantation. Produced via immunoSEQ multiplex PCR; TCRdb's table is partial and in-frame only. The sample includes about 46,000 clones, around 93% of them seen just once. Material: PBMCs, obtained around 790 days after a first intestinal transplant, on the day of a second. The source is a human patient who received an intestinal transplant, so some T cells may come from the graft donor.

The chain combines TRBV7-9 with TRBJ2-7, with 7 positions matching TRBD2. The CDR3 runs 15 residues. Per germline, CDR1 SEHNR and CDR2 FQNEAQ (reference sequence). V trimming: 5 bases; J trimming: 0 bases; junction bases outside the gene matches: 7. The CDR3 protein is CASSPLLAPSYEQYF. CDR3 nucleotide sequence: TGTGCCAGCAGCCCTTTACTAGCGCCCTCCTACGAGCAGTACTTC.

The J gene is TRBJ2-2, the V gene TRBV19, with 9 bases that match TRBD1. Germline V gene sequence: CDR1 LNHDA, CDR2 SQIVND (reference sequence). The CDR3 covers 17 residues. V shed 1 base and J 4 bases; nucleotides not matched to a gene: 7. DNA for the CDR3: TGTGCCAGTAGTATAGGGGCGGGACAGGGCCTCACCGGGGAGCTGTTTTTT. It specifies CASSIGAGQGLTGELFF.

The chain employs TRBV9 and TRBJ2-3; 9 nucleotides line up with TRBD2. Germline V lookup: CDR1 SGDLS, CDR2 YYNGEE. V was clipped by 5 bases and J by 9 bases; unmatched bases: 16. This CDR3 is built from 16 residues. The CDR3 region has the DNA TGTGCCAGCAGTCCTCCTCTAGCGGGACCAAGGAGAACGCAGTATTTT. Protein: CASSPPLAGPRRTQYF. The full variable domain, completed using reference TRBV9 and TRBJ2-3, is DSGVTQTPKHLITATGQRVTLRCSPRSGDLSVYWYQQSLDQGLQFLIQYYNGEERAKGNILERFSAQQFPDLHSELNLSSLELGDSALYFCASSPPLAGPRRTQYFGPGTRLTVL.

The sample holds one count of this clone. In nucleotides, the CDR3 is TGCGCCAGCAGCCGACCGTTAGACGATGAGCAGTTCTTC. It translates to CASSRPLDDEQFF. This rearrangement joins TRBV10-2 to TRBJ2-1; D uncertain. V was cut by 6 bases and J by 8 bases, with 14 bases left in between. The CDR3 has 13 residues. The germline V gene encodes CDR1 WSHSY and CDR2 SAAADI.

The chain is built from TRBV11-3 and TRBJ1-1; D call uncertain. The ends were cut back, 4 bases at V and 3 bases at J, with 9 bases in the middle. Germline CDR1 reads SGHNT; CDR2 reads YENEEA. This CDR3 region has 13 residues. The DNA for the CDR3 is TGTGCCAGCAGCTCTCTGCGGGACACTGAAGCTTTCTTT. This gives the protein CASSSLRDTEAFF. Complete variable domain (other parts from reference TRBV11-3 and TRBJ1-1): EAGVVQSPRYKIIEKKQPVAFWCNPISGHNTLYWYLQNLGQGPELLIRYENEEAVDDSQLPKDRFSAERLKGVDSTLKIQPAELGDSAVYLCASSSLRDTEAFFGQGTRLTVV.

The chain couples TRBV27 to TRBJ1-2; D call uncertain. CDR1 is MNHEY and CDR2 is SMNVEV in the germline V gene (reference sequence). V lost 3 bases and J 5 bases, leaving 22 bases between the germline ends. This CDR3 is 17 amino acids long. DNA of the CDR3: TGTGCCAGCAGTTTTTCTGGGCAGCGCCACCGATTATATGGCTACACCTTC. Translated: CASSFSGQRHRLYGYTF.

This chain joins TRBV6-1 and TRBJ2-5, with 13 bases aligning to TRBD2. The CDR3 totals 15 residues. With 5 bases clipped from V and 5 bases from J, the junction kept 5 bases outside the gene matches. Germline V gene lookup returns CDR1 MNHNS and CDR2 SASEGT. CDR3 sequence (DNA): TGTGCCAGCAGTTCTCGGACTAGCGGGAGCGAGACCCAGTACTTC. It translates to CASSSRTSGSETQYF.

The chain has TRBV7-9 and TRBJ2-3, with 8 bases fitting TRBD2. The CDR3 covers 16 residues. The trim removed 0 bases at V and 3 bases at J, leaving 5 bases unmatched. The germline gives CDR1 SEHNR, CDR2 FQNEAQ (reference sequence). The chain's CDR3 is CASSLAPSGRTDTQYF. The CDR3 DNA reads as TGTGCCAGCAGCTTAGCGCCGAGCGGGAGAACAGATACGCAGTATTTT.

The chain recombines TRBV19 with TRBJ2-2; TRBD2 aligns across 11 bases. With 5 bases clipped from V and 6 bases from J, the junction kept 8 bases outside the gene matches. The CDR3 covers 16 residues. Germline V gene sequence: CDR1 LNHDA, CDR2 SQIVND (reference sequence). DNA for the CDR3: TGTGCCAGTAGTCCAATCCTAGCGGGAGGTTCCGGGGAGCTGTTTTTT. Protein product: CASSPILAGGSGELFF.